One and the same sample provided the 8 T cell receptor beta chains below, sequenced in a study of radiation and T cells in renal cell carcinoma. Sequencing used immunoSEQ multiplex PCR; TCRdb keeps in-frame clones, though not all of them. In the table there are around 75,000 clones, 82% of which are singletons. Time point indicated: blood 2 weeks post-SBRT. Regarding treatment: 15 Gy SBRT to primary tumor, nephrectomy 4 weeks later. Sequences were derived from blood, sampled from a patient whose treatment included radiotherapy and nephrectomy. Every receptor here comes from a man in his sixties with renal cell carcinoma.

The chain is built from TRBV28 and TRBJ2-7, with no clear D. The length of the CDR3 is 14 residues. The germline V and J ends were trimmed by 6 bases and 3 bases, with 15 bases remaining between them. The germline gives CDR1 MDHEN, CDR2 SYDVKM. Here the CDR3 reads CASREGSDIYEQYF. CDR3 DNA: TGTGCCAGCAGGGAAGGGTCAGATATCTACGAGCAGTACTTC.

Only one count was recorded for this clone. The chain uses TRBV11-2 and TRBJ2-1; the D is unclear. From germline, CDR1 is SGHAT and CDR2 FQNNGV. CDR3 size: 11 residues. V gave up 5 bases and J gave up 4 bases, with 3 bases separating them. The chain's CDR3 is CASSEYNEQFF. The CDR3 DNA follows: TGTGCCAGCAGCGAATACAATGAGCAGTTCTTC. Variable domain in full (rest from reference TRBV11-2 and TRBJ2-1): EAGVAQSPRYKIIEKRQSVAFWCNPISGHATLYWYQQILGQGPKLLIQFQNNGVVDDSQLPKDRFSAERLKGVDSTLKIQPAKLEDSAVYLCASSEYNEQFFGPGTRLTVL.

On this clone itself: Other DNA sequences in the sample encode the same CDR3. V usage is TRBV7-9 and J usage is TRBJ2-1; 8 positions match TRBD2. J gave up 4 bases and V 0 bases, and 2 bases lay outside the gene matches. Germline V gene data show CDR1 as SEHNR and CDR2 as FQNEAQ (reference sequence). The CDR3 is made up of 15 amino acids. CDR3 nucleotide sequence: TGTGCCAGCAGCTTAGCGTCTAGCGGGTACAATGAGCAGTTCTTC. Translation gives CASSLASSGYNEQFF.

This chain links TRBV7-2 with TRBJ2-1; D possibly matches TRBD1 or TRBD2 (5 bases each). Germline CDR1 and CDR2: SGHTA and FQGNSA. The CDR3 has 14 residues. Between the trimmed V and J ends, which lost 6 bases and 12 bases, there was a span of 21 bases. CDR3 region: CASRPTGTHGGQFF. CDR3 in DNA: TGTGCCAGCAGACCCACCGGGACCCATGGCGGGCAGTTCTTC.

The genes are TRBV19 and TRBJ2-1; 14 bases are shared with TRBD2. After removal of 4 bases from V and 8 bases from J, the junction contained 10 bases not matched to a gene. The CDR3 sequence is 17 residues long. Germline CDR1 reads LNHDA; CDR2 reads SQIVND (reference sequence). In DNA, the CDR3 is TGTGCCAGTAGTAACATCAGGGGGACTAGCGGGAGCCATGAGCAGTTCTTC. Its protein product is CASSNIRGTSGSHEQFF.

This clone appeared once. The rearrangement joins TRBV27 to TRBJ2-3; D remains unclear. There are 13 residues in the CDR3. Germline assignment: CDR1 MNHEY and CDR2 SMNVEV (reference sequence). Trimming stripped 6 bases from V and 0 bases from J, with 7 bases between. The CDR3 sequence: CASRQTSTDTQYF. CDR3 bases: TGTGCCAGCAGACAGACTAGCACAGATACGCAGTATTTT.

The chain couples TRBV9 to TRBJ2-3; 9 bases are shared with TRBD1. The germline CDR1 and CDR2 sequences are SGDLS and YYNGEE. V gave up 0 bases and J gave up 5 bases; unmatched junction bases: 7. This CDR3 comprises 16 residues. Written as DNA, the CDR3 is TGTGCCAGCAGCGTAGCTAGGGACAGGGCCGGAGATACGCAGTATTTT. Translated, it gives CASSVARDRAGDTQYF.

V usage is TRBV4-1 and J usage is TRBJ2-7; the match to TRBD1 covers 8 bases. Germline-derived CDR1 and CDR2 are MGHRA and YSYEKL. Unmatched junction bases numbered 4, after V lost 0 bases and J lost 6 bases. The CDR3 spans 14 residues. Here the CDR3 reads CASSQEGQGVEQYF. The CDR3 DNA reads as TGCGCCAGCAGCCAAGAAGGACAGGGTGTCGAGCAGTACTTC.